The 2 T cell receptor beta chains below come from one sample, sequenced in a study of T-cell memory formation after mild COVID-19 (dated by TCRdb to about 2021). Libraries came from 5' RACE. Sequencing used an Illumina NovaSeq 6000. TCRdb applied fastp at Q25 and MiXCR to the public reads, then kept only in-frame beta chains. Identical CDR3 protein sequences are pooled into one entry, listed with their most common genes and DNA. Recorded for this sample are about 81,000 distinct CDR3 sequences; about 23% of them occurred a single time. Roughly 40% of the sample belongs to the ten largest clones. The sample taken for sequencing was PBMCs or a T cell subset sorted from them (not recorded which). The receptors here all came from a man aged 18-30 years who had mild COVID-19 (a few samples of this study predate the infection). The sample titles of this study are shuffled in the database, so cell type and time point are left out; the donor was told from shared clones.

This clonotype was seen a handful of times. The chain couples TRBV7-2 to TRBJ2-7, with D maybe TRBD1 (6 bases). The CDR3 consists of 14 residues. V shed 5 bases and J shed 0 bases, with 11 bases lying between them. Germline CDR1 reads SGHTA; CDR2 reads FQGNSA. This CDR3 is CASSTGQISYEQYF. The CDR3 DNA follows: TGTGCCAGCAGCACTGGACAGATCTCCTACGAGCAGTACTTC.

This clonotype was seen only a few times. This chain joins TRBV15 and TRBJ2-3; 8 nucleotides agree with TRBD2. V was pared by 6 bases and J by 3 bases, with 8 bases of the junction left unmatched. This CDR3 spans 15 amino acids. From germline, CDR1 is LNHNV and CDR2 YYDKDF (reference sequence). DNA of the CDR3: TGTGCCACCAGTATTAGCGGGGAGGTTACAGATACGCAGTATTTT. It translates to CATSISGEVTDTQYF.